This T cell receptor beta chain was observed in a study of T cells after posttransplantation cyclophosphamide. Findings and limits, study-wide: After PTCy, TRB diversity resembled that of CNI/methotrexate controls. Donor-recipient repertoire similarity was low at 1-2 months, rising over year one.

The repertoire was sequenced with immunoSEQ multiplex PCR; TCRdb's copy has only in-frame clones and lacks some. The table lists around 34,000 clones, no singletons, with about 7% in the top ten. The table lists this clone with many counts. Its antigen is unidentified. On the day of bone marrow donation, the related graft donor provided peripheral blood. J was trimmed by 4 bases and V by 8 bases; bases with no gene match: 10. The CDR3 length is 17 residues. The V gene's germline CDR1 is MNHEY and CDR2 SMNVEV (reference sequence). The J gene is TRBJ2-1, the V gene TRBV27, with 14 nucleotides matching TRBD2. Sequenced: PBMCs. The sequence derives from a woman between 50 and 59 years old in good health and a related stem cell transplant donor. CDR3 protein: CASAGTSGSALYNEQFF. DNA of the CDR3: TGTGCCAGCGCCGGGACTAGCGGGAGTGCTCTTTACAATGAGCAGTTCTTC.